One T cell receptor beta chain is described in this entry. Its antigen is not known. The same CDR3 also results from other DNA sequences found in this sample. These data belong to a study of shared clonotypes between healthy human individuals. The study enrolled healthy HIV-negative adults without recent acute infections or vaccinations as donors. Overall study results and limits: Memory subsets had estimated richness that was generally smaller than that of naive subsets. The four-donor shared clonotypes exceeded non-shared clonotypes in generation probability, with non-shared ones scoring lower.

This CDR3 region has 12 residues. V was cut by 2 bases and J by 6 bases, with 8 bases left in between. Germline CDR1 MDHEN, CDR2 SYDVKM. Sequencing was performed with immunoSEQ multiplex PCR; in TCRdb, only in-frame clones are kept and a portion is missing. This sample carries 1,400,000 or so clones, approximately 98.5% of them seen once, and the ten largest clones take over 0.3%. Sequences were obtained from naive CD4+ T cells sorted from blood. Indicated subset: CD45RA+ positively selected. This rearrangement joins TRBV28 to TRBJ2-7; D gene uncertain. The receptor was isolated from a man aged 30 to 45 in good health. This chain's CDR3 is CASSLPGAEQYF. The CDR3 DNA is TGTGCCAGCAGTTTACCCGGTGCCGAGCAGTACTTC.